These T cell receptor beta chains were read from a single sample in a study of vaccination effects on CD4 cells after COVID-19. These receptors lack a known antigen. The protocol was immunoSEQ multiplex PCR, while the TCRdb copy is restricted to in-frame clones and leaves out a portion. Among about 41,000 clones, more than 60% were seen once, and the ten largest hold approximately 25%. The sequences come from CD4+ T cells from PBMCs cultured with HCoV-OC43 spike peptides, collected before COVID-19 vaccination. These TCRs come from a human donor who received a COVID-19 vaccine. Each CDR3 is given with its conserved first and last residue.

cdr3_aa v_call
CASSHAPAGGPYNEQFF TRBV3-1/TRBV3-2
CASSLGRTDTQYF TRBV7-7
CASSFEYDEKLFF TRBV5-5
CASSLDRVPYNEQFF TRBV6-5
CASTPGQGYNEQFF TRBV28
CASSRASGGAETQYF TRBV6-2/TRBV6-3
CSVPRDRGSYGYTF TRBV29-1
CASSYSVPGEMETQYF TRBV6-6
CSASPGRFEAFF TRBV20-1
CASSFSTGRTGELFF TRBV7-8
CAISEGADYGYTF TRBV10-3
CASSPDGGEQFF TRBV5-4
CASSVPEGADTQYF TRBV9
CASSPEYSLNSPLHF TRBV4-2
CASSPVGTILGGEQYF TRBV28
CASRILGGRTGELFF TRBV19
CASSTGQGYPLAKNIQYF TRBV6-2/TRBV6-3
CASSLGLQGLLETQYF TRBV13
CASSLPRRGAGHGYTF TRBV28
CASSVPRSGANVLTF TRBV25-1
CASSLSPGRQDTGELFF TRBV4-2
CAGRRGNNEQFF TRBV30
CASSLDRGSSGANVLTF TRBV7-8
CASSPGGQSNYGYTF TRBV11-2
CASGLDLHTDTQYF TRBV12-5
CASSVASSGYTF TRBV9
CASSKDRGPNSPLHF TRBV6-5
CASILAQRPNYGYTF TRBV6-5
CASSLAGLGIHGYTF TRBV7-2
CSVDLRDRGQEQFF TRBV29-1
CASSPQFGQELNYGYTF TRBV14
CASSEETGSGRLFF TRBV2
CASSTSGTGGDTQYF TRBV5-1
CASSLDPLATSTDTQYF TRBV5-1
CASSNPENTGELFF TRBV21-1
CAWSSRLQKLNYGYTF TRBV30
CASSRGLAGGLYQETQYF TRBV4-2
CASSIAGGRSTEAFF TRBV19
CASSPLASYNEQFF TRBV2
CASSHPSSSYLYNSPLHF TRBV2
CASRSGDSKNTEAFF TRBV6-5
CASSLGTDTDTQYF TRBV5-1
CASSLDPGANYGYTF TRBV11-2
CASTRTGTYEQYF TRBV6-5
CASSYTYQGSPYEQYF TRBV6-5
CASSVGAGYEQYF TRBV9